Listed below are T cell receptor beta chains from one sample, sequenced in a study of somatic mutations in cytotoxic T cells in rheumatoid arthritis. This table comes from immunoSEQ multiplex PCR, and its TCRdb copy is limited to in-frame clones, with some not included. The table shows some 14,000 clones, with approximately 69% occurring only once. The sample consisted of CD8+ T cells sorted from blood. The receptors stem from an adult with rheumatoid arthritis. Each CDR3 is given with its conserved first and last residue. Each record gives: J gene, clone size, V gene, D gene, CDR3 protein, CDR3 DNA. D genes are given only for firm matches. Clone size, where shown, is once, few, many, or a class for clones that have expanded.

TRBJ1-4 few TRBV27 . CASSLSTTNEKLFF TGTGCCAGCAGTTTATCGACAACTAATGAAAAACTGTTTTTT
TRBJ1-1 . TRBV27 TRBD1 CASSLHRGRDVIEAFF TGTGCCAGCAGTTTACACAGGGGGCGCGATGTTATTGAAGCTTTCTTT
TRBJ2-5 . TRBV11-2 TRBD2 CASSLDLLGGGQETQYF TGTGCCAGCAGCTTAGACTTACTTGGGGGGGGGCAAGAGACCCAGTACTTC
TRBJ1-5 . TRBV9 . CASSVGEHNQPQHF TGTGCCAGCAGCGTAGGCGAACACAATCAGCCCCAGCATTTT
TRBJ1-4 once TRBV4-1 . CASSQPHATNEKLFF TGCGCCAGCAGCCAACCGCATGCAACTAATGAAAAACTGTTTTTT
TRBJ1-4 . TRBV7-6 . CASSLGTQGTTNEKLFF TGTGCCAGCAGCTTAGGGACTCAGGGGACCACAAATGAAAAACTGTTTTTT
TRBJ2-1 . TRBV6-5 . CATQGWDEQFF TGTGCCACCCAGGGTTGGGATGAGCAGTTCTTC
TRBJ2-2 few TRBV5-5 . CASSFGVGAGELFF TGTGCCAGCAGCTTTGGGGTGGGCGCCGGGGAGCTGTTTTTT
TRBJ2-7 once TRBV7-9 . CASSLAGPGGGYEQYF TGTGCCAGCAGCTTAGCCGGACCAGGAGGAGGCTACGAGCAGTACTTC
TRBJ1-1 . TRBV2 TRBD1 CASSEATGQGITEAFF TGTGCCAGCAGTGAAGCTACGGGACAGGGGATCACTGAAGCTTTCTTT
TRBJ2-5 . TRBV6-5 . CASSYEGLGSGETQYF TGTGCCAGCAGTTACGAGGGGCTGGGGTCAGGGGAGACCCAGTACTTC
TRBJ2-2 . TRBV27 . CASSRPVGRDTGELFF TGTGCCAGCAGCCGCCCAGTAGGCCGGGACACCGGGGAGCTGTTTTTT
TRBJ2-5 once TRBV2 TRBD1 CASTGQGARETQYF TGTGCCAGCACCGGACAGGGGGCGAGGGAGACCCAGTACTTC
TRBJ1-1 few TRBV7-9 . CASTPSGNTEAFF TGTGCCAGCACCCCATCAGGGAACACTGAAGCTTTCTTT
TRBJ2-1 . TRBV9 . CASSVGRGGLNEQFF TGTGCCAGCAGCGTAGGCAGGGGGGGCCTCAATGAGCAGTTCTTC
TRBJ1-2 . TRBV28 TRBD1 CASSLTGGDLSYTF TGTGCCAGCAGTTTGACAGGGGGCGATTTATCCTACACCTTC
TRBJ2-7 few TRBV5-3 TRBD1 CASSFRGQSKDEQYF TGTGCCAGCAGCTTTAGGGGACAGAGCAAGGACGAGCAGTACTTC
TRBJ1-1 few TRBV14 . CASSQETEYMNTEAFF TGTGCCAGCAGCCAAGAAACAGAATACATGAACACTGAAGCTTTCTTT
TRBJ2-6 . TRBV4-1 . CASSLIQSSGANVLTF TGCGCCAGCAGCCTTATACAGAGCTCTGGGGCCAACGTCCTGACTTTC
TRBJ1-1 . TRBV30 . CAWMVGTEAFF TGTGCCTGGATGGTGGGGACTGAAGCTTTCTTT